One sample yielded the 2 T cell receptor beta chains listed below, sequenced in a study of T cell responses to AZD1222 COVID-19 vaccine. Produced via immunoSEQ multiplex PCR; TCRdb's table is partial and in-frame only. The table lists 100,000 to 110,000 clones, about 85% of them singletons. The material sequenced was peripheral blood, taken on day 0 of AZD1222 vaccination. The receptors were sampled from an adult in good health.

The chain uses TRBV12-3 or TRBV12-4 and TRBJ1-2; D unresolved. The CDR3 is made up of 13 amino acids. Trimming took off 5 bases at V and 2 bases at J, with 9 bases between the two ends. Here the CDR3 DNA reads TGTGCCAGCAGTCCTCAGGAGAACTATGGCTACACCTTC. Translated: CASSPQENYGYTF.

The chain employs TRBV24-1 and TRBJ2-1; 8 positions agree with TRBD2. Germline assignment: CDR1 KGHDR and CDR2 SFDVKD. There are 15 residues in the CDR3. The CDR3: CATGGGISSYNEQFF. The CDR3, as DNA: TGTGCAACGGGGGGGGGAATCAGCTCCTACAATGAGCAGTTCTTC.